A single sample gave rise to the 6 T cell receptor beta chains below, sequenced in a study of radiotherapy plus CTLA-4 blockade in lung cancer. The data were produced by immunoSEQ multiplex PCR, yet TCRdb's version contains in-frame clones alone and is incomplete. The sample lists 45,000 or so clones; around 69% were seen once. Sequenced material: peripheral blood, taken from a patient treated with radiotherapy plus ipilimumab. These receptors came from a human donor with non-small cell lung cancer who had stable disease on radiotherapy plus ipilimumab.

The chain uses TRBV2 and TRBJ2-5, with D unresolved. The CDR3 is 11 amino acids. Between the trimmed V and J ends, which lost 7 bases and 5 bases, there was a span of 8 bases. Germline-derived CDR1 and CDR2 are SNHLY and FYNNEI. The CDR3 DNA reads TGTGCCAGCAAGTTTGGGGAGACCCAGTACTTC. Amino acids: CASKFGETQYF.

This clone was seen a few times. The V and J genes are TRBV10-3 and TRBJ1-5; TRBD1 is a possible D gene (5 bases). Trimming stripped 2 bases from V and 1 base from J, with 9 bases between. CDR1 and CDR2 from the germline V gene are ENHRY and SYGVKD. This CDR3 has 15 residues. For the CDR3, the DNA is TGTGCCATCAGTGAGGGCGGGGCGAGCAATCAGCCCCAGCATTTT. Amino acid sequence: CAISEGGASNQPQHF.

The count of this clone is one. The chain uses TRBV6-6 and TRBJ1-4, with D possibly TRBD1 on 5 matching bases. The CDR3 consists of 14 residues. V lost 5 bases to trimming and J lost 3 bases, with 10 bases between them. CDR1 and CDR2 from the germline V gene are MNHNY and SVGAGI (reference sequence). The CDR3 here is CASSPRGANEKLFF. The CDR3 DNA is TGTGCCAGCAGTCCGCGGGGGGCTAATGAAAAACTGTTTTTT.

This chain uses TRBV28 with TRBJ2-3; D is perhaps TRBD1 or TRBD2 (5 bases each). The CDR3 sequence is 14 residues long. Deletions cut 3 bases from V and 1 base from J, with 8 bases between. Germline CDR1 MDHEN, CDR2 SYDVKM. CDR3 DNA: TGTGCCAGCAGTTTTGGGACCCGCACAGATACGCAGTATTTT. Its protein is CASSFGTRTDTQYF.

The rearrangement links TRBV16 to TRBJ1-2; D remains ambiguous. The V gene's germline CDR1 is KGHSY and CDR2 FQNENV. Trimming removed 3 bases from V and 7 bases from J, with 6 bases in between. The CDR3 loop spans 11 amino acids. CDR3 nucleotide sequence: TGTGCCAGCAGCCAGGTATTTGGCTACACCTTC. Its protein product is CASSQVFGYTF.

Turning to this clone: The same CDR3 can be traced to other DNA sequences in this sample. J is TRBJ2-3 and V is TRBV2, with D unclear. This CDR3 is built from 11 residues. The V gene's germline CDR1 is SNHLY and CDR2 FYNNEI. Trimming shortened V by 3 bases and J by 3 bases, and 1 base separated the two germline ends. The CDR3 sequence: CASSDTDTQYF. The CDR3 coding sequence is TGTGCCAGCAGTGATACAGATACGCAGTATTTT.